This T cell receptor (beta chain) was documented in a study of PD-1 blockade in classical Hodgkin lymphoma. In the case of this clone: Its antigen remains unknown.

Trimming stripped 0 bases from V and 6 bases from J, with 8 bases between. Looked up from germline, CDR1 is MNHEY and CDR2 is SVGAGI. The CDR3 is 13 amino acids. Study-wide results and limits: A significant rise in TCR diversity was seen by C4D1 for CD4+ cells but not for CD8+ cells. Reported baseline diversity: healthy donors highest, relapsed/refractory patients lowest. No one has yet defined what causes the repertoire differences, which may be disease activity or prior therapy.

The time point denotes: cycle 4 day 1 (C4D1), after 5 to 7 weeks of nivolumab. All the patients suffered relapse after autologous stem cell transplantation, and brentuximab vedotin exposure differed. This table comes from immunoSEQ multiplex PCR, and its TCRdb copy is limited to in-frame clones, with some not included. Among nearly 20,000 clones listed, roughly 72% were seen once. The chain links TRBV6-5 to TRBJ1-2; D not resolved. This clonotype was sampled from a human donor with classical Hodgkin lymphoma. Here the sequenced sample was peripheral blood mononuclear cells (PBMCs), taken before the fourth cycle of nivolumab. This chain's CDR3 is CASSYSRGNGYTF. Here the CDR3 DNA reads TGTGCCAGCAGTTACTCAAGAGGGAATGGCTACACCTTC.